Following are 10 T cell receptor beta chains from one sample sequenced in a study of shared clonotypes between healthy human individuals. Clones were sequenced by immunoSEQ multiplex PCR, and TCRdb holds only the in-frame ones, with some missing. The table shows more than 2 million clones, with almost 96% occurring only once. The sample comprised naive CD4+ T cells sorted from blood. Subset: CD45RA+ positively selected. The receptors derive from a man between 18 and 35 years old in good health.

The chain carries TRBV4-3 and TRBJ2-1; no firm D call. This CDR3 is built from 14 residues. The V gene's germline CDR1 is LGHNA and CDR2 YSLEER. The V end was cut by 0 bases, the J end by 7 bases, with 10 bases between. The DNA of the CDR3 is TGCGCCAGCAGCCAAGAAGGCAAGGGTAATGAGCAGTTCTTC. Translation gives CASSQEGKGNEQFF.

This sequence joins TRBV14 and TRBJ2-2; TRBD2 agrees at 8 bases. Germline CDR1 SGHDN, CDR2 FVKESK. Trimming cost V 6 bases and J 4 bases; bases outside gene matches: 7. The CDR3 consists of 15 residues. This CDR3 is CASSQGGGRTGELFF. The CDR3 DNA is TGTGCCAGCAGTCAGGGCGGGGGGCGCACCGGGGAGCTGTTTTTT.

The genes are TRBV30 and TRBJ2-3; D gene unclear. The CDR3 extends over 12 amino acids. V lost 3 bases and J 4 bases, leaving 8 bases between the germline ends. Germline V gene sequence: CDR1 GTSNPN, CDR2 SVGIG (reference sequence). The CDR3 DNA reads TGTGCCTGGAGCAGTCCGGCAGATACGCAGTATTTT. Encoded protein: CAWSSPADTQYF.

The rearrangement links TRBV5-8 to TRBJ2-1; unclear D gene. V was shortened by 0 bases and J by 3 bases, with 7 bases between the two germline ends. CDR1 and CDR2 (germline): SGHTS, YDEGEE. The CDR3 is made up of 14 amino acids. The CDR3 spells CASSLGPVYNEQFF. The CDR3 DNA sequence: TGTGCCAGCAGCTTGGGGCCAGTCTACAATGAGCAGTTCTTC.

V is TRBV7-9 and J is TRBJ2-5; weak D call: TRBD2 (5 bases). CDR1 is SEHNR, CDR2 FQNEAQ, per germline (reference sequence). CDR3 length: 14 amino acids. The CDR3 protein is CVTRSGILQETQYF. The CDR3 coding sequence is TGTGTAACACGGTCGGGAATCCTCCAAGAGACCCAGTACTTC.

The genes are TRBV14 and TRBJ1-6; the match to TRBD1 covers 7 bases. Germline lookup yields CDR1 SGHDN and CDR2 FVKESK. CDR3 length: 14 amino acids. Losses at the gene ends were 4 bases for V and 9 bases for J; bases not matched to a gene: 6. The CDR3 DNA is TGTGCCAGCAGCCCCCTGACAGGGAGTTCACCCCTCCACTTT. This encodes CASSPLTGSSPLHF.

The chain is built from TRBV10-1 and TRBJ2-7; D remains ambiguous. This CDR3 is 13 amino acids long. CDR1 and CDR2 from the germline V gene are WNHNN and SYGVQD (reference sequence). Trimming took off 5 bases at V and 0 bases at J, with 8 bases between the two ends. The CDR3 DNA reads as TGCGCCAGCAGTCCGTATAGCTCCTACGAGCAGTACTTC. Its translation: CASSPYSSYEQYF.

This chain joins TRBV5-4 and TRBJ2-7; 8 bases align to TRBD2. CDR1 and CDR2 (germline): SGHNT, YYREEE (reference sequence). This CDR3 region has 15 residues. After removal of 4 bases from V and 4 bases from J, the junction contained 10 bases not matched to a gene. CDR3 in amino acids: CASSPGVAGSYEQYF. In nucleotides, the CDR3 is TGTGCCAGCAGCCCCGGGGTAGCGGGATCTTACGAGCAGTACTTC.

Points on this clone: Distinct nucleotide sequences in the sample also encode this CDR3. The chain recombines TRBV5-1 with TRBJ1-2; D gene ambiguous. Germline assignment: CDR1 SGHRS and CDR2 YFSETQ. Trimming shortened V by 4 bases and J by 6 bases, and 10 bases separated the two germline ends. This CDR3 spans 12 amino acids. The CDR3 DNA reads TGCGCCAGCAGCCTAGGGAGTGATGGCTACACCTTC. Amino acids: CASSLGSDGYTF.

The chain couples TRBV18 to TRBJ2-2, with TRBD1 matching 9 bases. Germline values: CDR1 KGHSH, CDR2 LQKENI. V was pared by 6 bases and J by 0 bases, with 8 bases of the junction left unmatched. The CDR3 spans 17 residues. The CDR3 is CASSLWDRAANTGELFF. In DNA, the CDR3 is TGTGCCAGCTCCCTTTGGGACAGGGCGGCGAACACCGGGGAGCTGTTTTTT.